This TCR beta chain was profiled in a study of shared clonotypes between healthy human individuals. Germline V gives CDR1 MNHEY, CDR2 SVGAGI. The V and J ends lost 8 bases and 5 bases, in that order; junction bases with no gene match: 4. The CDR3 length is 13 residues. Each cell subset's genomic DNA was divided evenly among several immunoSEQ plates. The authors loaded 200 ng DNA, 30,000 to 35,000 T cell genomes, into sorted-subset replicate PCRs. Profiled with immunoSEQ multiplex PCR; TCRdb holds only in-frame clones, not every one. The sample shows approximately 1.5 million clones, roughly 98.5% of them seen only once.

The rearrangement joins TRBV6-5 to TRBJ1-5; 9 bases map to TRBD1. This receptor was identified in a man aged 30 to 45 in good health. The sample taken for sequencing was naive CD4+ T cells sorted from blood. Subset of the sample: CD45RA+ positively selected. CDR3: CASRDRADQPQHF. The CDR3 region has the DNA TGTGCCAGCCGGGACAGGGCTGATCAGCCCCAGCATTTT.